The rows below give T cell receptor beta chains drawn from one sample of a study of cytomegalovirus exposure and HLA in healthy donors. The method was immunoSEQ multiplex PCR; TCRdb's version includes in-frame clones alone and lacks a portion of them. The sample holds some 150,000 clones, 75% to 90% seen once. Sequencing was done on a sample of PBMCs. The origin of the receptors is a woman aged 50 to 60 in good health and CMV-seropositive. Both conserved end residues are part of each CDR3. Fields, in order: clone size, CDR3 length, D gene, J gene, V gene, CDR3 DNA, CDR3 protein. D genes are given only for firm matches. Part of the rows lack a size; the others show once, few, many or a class for expanded clones.

clone_size: .
cdr3_length: 14
d_call: .
j_call: TRBJ1-2
v_call: TRBV7-3
cdr3_nt: TGTGCCAGCAGTCCCACTCAGGGATTTGATGGCTACACCTTC
cdr3_aa: CASSPTQGFDGYTF

clone_size: .
cdr3_length: 14
d_call: TRBD1
j_call: TRBJ1-2
v_call: TRBV4-1
cdr3_nt: TGCGCCAGCAGCCAAGGGACAGGGTGGAAAGGCTACACCTTC
cdr3_aa: CASSQGTGWKGYTF

clone_size: .
cdr3_length: 11
d_call: .
j_call: TRBJ1-1
v_call: TRBV7-9
cdr3_nt: TGTGCCAGCAGCCTTAACACTGAAGCTTTCTTT
cdr3_aa: CASSLNTEAFF

clone_size: .
cdr3_length: 14
d_call: .
j_call: TRBJ1-2
v_call: TRBV5-1
cdr3_nt: TGCGCCAGCAGCTTGAGCTCCGCTAACTATGGCTACACCTTC
cdr3_aa: CASSLSSANYGYTF

clone_size: .
cdr3_length: 14
d_call: TRBD1
j_call: TRBJ1-4
v_call: TRBV7-2
cdr3_nt: TGTGCCAGCAGCTGGGGACAGGACTATGAAAAACTGTTTTTT
cdr3_aa: CASSWGQDYEKLFF

clone_size: once
cdr3_length: 16
d_call: .
j_call: TRBJ1-1
v_call: TRBV5-1
cdr3_nt: TGCGCCAGCAGCTTGTGGCGGGAGACCCCGAACACTGAAGCTTTCTTT
cdr3_aa: CASSLWRETPNTEAFF

clone_size: .
cdr3_length: 14
d_call: TRBD1
j_call: TRBJ1-1
v_call: TRBV7-9
cdr3_nt: TGTGCCAGTTCACTTCGGACAGGGAACACTGAAGCTTTCTTT
cdr3_aa: CASSLRTGNTEAFF

clone_size: .
cdr3_length: 18
d_call: TRBD2
j_call: TRBJ2-7
v_call: TRBV7-8
cdr3_nt: TGTGCCAGCAGCTTAGCAGGACTAGGGGACTACCTCTCCTACGAGCAGTACTTC
cdr3_aa: CASSLAGLGDYLSYEQYF

clone_size: .
cdr3_length: 13
d_call: .
j_call: TRBJ2-3
v_call: TRBV19
cdr3_nt: TGTGCCAGCAAGGGGCAGGGTGTAGATACGCAGTATTTT
cdr3_aa: CASKGQGVDTQYF

clone_size: .
cdr3_length: 14
d_call: .
j_call: TRBJ1-5
v_call: TRBV5-8
cdr3_nt: TGTGCCAGCAGCCTTACAGGGCAGTTGAGGCCCCAGCATTTT
cdr3_aa: CASSLTGQLRPQHF

clone_size: .
cdr3_length: 14
d_call: TRBD1
j_call: TRBJ2-7
v_call: TRBV6-1
cdr3_nt: TGTGCCAGCAGAAACAGGGGGCTTCTAAACGAGCAGTACTTC
cdr3_aa: CASRNRGLLNEQYF

clone_size: .
cdr3_length: 14
d_call: .
j_call: TRBJ2-3
v_call: TRBV4-3
cdr3_nt: TGCGCCAGCAGCCAAGATACTAACACAGATACGCAGTATTTT
cdr3_aa: CASSQDTNTDTQYF

clone_size: .
cdr3_length: 12
d_call: .
j_call: TRBJ1-4
v_call: TRBV6-1
cdr3_nt: TGTGCCAGCAGTGAACCTGTTGAAAAACTGTTTTTT
cdr3_aa: CASSEPVEKLFF

clone_size: .
cdr3_length: 15
d_call: TRBD2
j_call: TRBJ2-5
v_call: TRBV4-1
cdr3_nt: TGCGCCAGCAGCCCCGGGACTAGCGGGAGAGAGACCCAGTACTTC
cdr3_aa: CASSPGTSGRETQYF

clone_size: once
cdr3_length: 12
d_call: .
j_call: TRBJ1-2
v_call: TRBV6-5
cdr3_nt: TGTGCCAGCGGAATTCTAGGTGATGGCTACACCTTC
cdr3_aa: CASGILGDGYTF

clone_size: .
cdr3_length: 13
d_call: .
j_call: TRBJ1-2
v_call: TRBV6-5
cdr3_nt: TGTGCCAGCAGCCCCACAGGGAGCTATGGCTACACCTTC
cdr3_aa: CASSPTGSYGYTF

clone_size: .
cdr3_length: 14
d_call: .
j_call: TRBJ2-1
v_call: TRBV29-1
cdr3_nt: TGCAGCGTTGGGCAGTCTAGCTCCTACAATGAGCAGTTCTTC
cdr3_aa: CSVGQSSSYNEQFF

clone_size: .
cdr3_length: 13
d_call: .
j_call: TRBJ2-7
v_call: TRBV11-2
cdr3_nt: TGTGCCAGCAGCTTAGGGCAGTTACGAGAGCAGTACTTC
cdr3_aa: CASSLGQLREQYF

clone_size: once
cdr3_length: 14
d_call: .
j_call: TRBJ2-1
v_call: TRBV6-5
cdr3_nt: TGTGCCAGCGCGGGGGCGAACTCCTACAATGAGCAGTTCTTC
cdr3_aa: CASAGANSYNEQFF

clone_size: .
cdr3_length: 14
d_call: .
j_call: TRBJ1-2
v_call: TRBV28
cdr3_nt: TGTGCCAGCAGTTTAAGATCAGGGGCCCATGGCTACACCTTC
cdr3_aa: CASSLRSGAHGYTF

clone_size: .
cdr3_length: 16
d_call: TRBD1
j_call: TRBJ2-1
v_call: TRBV6-1
cdr3_nt: TGTGCCAGCAGTGGCCGACAGGGGGCGAGATACAATGAGCAGTTCTTC
cdr3_aa: CASSGRQGARYNEQFF

clone_size: .
cdr3_length: 14
d_call: TRBD1
j_call: TRBJ1-4
v_call: TRBV5-1
cdr3_nt: TGCGCCAGCAGCTTGGGGACAGGGGGTGAAAAACTGTTTTTT
cdr3_aa: CASSLGTGGEKLFF